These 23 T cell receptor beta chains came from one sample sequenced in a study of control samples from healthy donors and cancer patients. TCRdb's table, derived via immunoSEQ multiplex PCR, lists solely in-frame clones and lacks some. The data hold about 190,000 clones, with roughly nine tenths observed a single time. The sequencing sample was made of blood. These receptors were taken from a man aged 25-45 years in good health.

The CDR3 DNA reads as TGTGCCAGCAGAACAGGGGATGTCACTGAAGCTTTCTTT. This sequence encodes CASRTGDVTEAFF. This sequence joins TRBV12-3 or TRBV12-4 and TRBJ1-1; 7 bases agree with TRBD1. The CDR3 contains 13 residues. The junction had 5 bases not matched to a gene; V was cut back by 6 bases and J by 4 bases.

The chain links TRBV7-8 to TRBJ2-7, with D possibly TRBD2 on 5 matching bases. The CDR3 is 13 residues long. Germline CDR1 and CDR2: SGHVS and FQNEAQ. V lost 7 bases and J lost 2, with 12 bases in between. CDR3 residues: CASKSALAYEQYF. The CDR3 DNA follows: TGTGCCAGCAAGTCCGCACTAGCCTACGAGCAGTACTTC.

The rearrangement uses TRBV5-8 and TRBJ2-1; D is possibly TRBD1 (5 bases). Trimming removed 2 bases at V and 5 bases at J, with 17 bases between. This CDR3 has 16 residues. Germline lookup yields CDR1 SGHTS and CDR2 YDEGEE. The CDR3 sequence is CASSFSRVSLNNEQFF. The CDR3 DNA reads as TGTGCCAGCAGCTTTAGCAGGGTTTCCCTAAACAATGAGCAGTTCTTC.

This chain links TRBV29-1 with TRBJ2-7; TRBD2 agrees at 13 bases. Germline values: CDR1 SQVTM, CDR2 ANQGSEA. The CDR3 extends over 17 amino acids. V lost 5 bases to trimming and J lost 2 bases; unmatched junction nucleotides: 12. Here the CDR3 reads CSVTGGLAGTTAYEQYF. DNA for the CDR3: TGCAGCGTTACGGGGGGACTAGCGGGGACCACCGCCTACGAGCAGTACTTC.

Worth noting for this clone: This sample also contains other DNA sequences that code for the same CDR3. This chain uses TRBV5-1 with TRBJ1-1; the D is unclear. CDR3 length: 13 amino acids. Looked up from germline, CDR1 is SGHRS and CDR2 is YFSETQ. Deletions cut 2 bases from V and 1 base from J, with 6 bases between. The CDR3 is CASSFQGNTEAFF. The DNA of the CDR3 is TGCGCCAGCAGCTTCCAAGGGAACACTGAAGCTTTCTTT.

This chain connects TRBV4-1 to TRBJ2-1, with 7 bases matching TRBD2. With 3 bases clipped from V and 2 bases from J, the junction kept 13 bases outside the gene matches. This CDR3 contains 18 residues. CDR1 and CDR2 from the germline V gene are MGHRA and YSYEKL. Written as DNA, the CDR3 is TGCGCCAGCAGCCAGAATGGGGGGGTTCCAAAGCCCTACAATGAGCAGTTCTTC. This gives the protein CASSQNGGVPKPYNEQFF.

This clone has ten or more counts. The CDR3 DNA follows: TGTGCCAGCAGCCCGGGCCCTAACTATGGCTACACCTTC. It yields the protein CASSPGPNYGYTF. The V and J genes are TRBV5-5 and TRBJ1-2; D is ambiguous. The V end lost 4 bases, the J end lost 0 bases, and 7 bases lay between the germline ends. Germline V gene sequence: CDR1 SGHKS, CDR2 YYEKEE (reference sequence). The CDR3 is 13 residues long.

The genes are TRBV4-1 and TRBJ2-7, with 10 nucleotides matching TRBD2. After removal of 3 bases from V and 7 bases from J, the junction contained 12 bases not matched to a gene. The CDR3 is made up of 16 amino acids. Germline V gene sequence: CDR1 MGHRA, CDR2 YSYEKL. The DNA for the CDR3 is TGCGCCAGCAGCCATGGTGCTAGCGGGGGCCTCGGGGAGCAGTACTTC. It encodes CASSHGASGGLGEQYF.

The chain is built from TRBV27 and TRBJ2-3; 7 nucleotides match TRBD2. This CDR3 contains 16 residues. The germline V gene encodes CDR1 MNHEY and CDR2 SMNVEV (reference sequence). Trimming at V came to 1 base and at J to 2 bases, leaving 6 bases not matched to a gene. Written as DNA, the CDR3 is TGTGCCAGCAGTTTATACGGGACTACGGACACAGATACGCAGTATTTT. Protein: CASSLYGTTDTDTQYF.

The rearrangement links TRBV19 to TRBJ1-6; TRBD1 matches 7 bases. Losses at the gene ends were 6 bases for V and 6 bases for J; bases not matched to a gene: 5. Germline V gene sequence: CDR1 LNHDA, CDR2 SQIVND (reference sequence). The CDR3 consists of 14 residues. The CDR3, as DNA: TGTGCCAGTAGCTTGACAGGGCTTAATTCACCCCTCCACTTT. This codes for CASSLTGLNSPLHF.

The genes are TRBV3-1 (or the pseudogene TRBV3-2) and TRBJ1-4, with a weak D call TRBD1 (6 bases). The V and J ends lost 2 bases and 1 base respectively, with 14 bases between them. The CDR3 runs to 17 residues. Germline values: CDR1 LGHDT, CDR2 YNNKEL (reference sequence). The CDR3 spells CASSQQPTGLTNEKLFF. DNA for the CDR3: TGTGCCAGCAGCCAACAACCCACAGGGTTAACTAATGAAAAACTGTTTTTT.

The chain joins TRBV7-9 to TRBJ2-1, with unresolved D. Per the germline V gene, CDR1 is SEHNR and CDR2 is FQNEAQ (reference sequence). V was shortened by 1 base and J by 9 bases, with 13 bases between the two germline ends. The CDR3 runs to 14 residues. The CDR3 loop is CASSLVAESSEQFF. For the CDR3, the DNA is TGTGCCAGCAGCTTAGTGGCTGAATCCAGTGAGCAGTTCTTC.

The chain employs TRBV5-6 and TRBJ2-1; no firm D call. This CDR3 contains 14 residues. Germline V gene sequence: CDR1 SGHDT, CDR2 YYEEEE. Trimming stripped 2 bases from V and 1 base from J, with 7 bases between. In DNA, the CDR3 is TGTGCCAGCAGCTTTGCCAGGTCCTACAATGAGCAGTTCTTC. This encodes CASSFARSYNEQFF.

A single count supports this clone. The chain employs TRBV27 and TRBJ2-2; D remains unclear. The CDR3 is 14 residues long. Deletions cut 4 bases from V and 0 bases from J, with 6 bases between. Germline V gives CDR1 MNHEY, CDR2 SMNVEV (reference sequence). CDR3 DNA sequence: TGTGCCAGCAGTTCGCCTGCGAACACCGGGGAGCTGTTTTTT. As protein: CASSSPANTGELFF.

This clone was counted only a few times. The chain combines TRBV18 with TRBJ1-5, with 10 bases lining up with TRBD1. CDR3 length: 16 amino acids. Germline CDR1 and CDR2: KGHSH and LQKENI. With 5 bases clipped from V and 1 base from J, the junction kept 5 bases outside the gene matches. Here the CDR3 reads CASSADRGTSNQPQHF. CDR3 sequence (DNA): TGTGCCAGCTCAGCGGACAGGGGGACAAGCAATCAGCCCCAGCATTTT.

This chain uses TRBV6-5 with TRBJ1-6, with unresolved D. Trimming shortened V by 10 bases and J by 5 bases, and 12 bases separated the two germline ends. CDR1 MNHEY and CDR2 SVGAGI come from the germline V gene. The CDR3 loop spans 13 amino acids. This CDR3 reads CATTRVNNSPLHF. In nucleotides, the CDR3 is TGTGCCACCACGCGGGTAAATAATTCACCCCTCCACTTT.

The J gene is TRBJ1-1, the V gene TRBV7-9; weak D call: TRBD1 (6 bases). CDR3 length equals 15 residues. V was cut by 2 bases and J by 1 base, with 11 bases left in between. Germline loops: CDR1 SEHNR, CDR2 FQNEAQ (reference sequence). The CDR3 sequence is CASSLFRDTNTEAFF. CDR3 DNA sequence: TGTGCCAGCAGCTTATTCCGGGACACGAACACTGAAGCTTTCTTT. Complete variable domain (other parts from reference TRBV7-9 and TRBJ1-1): DTGVSQNPRHKITKRGQNVTFRCDPISEHNRLYWYRQTLGQGPEFLTYFQNEAQLEKSRLLSDRFSAERPKGSFSTLEIQRTEQGDSAMYLCASSLFRDTNTEAFFGQGTRLTVV.

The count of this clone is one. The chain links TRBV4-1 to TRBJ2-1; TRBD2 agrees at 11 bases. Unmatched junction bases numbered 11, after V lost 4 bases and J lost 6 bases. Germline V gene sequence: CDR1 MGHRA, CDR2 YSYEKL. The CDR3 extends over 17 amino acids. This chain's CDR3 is CASSPRLAGSIINEQFF. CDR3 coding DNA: TGCGCCAGCAGCCCCCGACTAGCGGGGAGTATAATCAATGAGCAGTTCTTC.

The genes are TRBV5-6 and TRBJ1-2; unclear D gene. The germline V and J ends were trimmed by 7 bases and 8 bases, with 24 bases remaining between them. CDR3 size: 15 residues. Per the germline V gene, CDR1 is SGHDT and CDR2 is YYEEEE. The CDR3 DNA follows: TGTGCCAGCTCCCAGAGCCGGGCAGCCGTGGGGGGCTACACCTTC. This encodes CASSQSRAAVGGYTF. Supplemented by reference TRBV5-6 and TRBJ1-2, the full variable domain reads DAGVTQSPTHLIKTRGQQVTLRCSPKSGHDTVSWYQQALGQGPQFIFQYYEEEERQRGNFPDRFSGHQFPNYSSELNVNALLLGDSALYLCASSQSRAAVGGYTFGSGTRLTVV.

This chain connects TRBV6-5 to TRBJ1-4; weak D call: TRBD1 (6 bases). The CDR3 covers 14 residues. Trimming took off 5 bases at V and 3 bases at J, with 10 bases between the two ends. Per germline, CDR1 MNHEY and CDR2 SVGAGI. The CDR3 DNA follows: TGTGCCAGCAGTAGGACAGCCTCTAATGAAAAACTGTTTTTT. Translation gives CASSRTASNEKLFF.

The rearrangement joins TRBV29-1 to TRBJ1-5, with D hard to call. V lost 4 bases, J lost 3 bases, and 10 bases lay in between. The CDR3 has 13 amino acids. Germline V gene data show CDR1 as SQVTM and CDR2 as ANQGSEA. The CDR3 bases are TGCAGCGTTGGCGAGAGGGTCAATCAGCCCCAGCATTTT. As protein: CSVGERVNQPQHF.

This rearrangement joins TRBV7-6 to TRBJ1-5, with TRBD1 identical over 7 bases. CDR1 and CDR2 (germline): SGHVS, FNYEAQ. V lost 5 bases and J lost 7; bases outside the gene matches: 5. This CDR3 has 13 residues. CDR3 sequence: CASSDRQGQPQHF. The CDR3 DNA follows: TGTGCCAGCAGCGATAGACAGGGCCAGCCCCAGCATTTT. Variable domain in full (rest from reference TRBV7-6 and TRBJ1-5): GAGVSQSPRYKVTKRGQDVALRCDPISGHVSLYWYRQALGQGPEFLTYFNYEAQQDKSGLPNDRFSAERPEGSISTLTIQRTEQRDSAMYRCASSDRQGQPQHFGDGTRLSIL.

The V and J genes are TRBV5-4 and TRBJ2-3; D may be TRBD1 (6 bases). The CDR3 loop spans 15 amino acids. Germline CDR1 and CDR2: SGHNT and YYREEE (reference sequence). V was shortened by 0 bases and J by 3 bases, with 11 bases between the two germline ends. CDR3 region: CASSLVPRGTDTQYF. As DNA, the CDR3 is TGTGCCAGCAGCTTGGTTCCAAGGGGGACAGATACGCAGTATTTT.